Below, 22 T cell receptor beta chains from the same sample are listed, as sequenced in a study of glioma-infiltrating T cells. TCR alpha and beta CDR3 regions were amplified from RNA using iRepertoire nested multiplex PCR. TCRdb recomputed calls from the multiplex PCR reads with MiXCR, one row per CDR3 protein. Of around 350,000 distinct CDR3 sequences in the sample, 41% were seen once. Input material: glioma tissue, nonneoplastic brain tissue, or PBMCs (not recorded which). The receptors stem from a human donor with low-grade glioma or glioblastoma, undergoing nonglioma brain surgery, or in good health (not recorded which).

This clonotype was recorded many times. The chain joins TRBV6-1 to TRBJ1-1, with D unresolved. Germline lookup yields CDR1 MNHNS and CDR2 SASEGT. Between the trimmed V and J ends, which lost 5 bases and 4 bases, there was a span of 17 bases. The CDR3 is made up of 15 amino acids. In nucleotides, the CDR3 is TGTGCCAGCAGTCCATTTAGTCCGGAAGGCACTGAAGCTTTCTTT. Amino acid sequence: CASSPFSPEGTEAFF.

Details on this clonotype: This may be a read error: a much more frequent sequence differs by one nucleotide. V is TRBV20-1 and J is TRBJ2-1, with a possible D match to TRBD1 (6 bases). V was pared by 1 base and J by 13 bases, with 41 bases between. Germline CDR1 DFQATT, CDR2 SNEGSKA (reference sequence). The CDR3 has 21 amino acids. The CDR3 spells CSARALERDILDSLTQETQFF. CDR3 bases: TGCAGTGCTAGAGCCTTAGAACGGGACATCTTAGACTCACTCACACAAGAGACCCAGTTCTTC.

Points on this clonotype: This may arise from a read error, as a much more abundant clone is one base away. The V call is TRBV20-1, the J call TRBJ2-5; 7 nucleotides align to TRBD2. The V and J ends lost 3 bases and 5 bases, in that order; junction bases with no gene match: 6. This CDR3 has 13 amino acids. Germline values: CDR1 DFQATT, CDR2 SNEGSKA (reference sequence). The CDR3 nucleotides read TGCAGTGCTAGCGGGAGGAAATGGGAGACCCAGTACTTC. Translation gives CSASGRKWETQYF.

This clonotype has more than one count but fewer than ten. J is TRBJ2-3 and V is TRBV29-1; no clear D gene. This CDR3 comprises 12 residues. The germline V gene encodes CDR1 SQVTM and CDR2 ANQGSEA. V was trimmed by 7 bases and J by 5 bases, leaving 13 bases between them. CDR3 sequence reads: CSAQPWVDTQYF. The CDR3 nucleotides are TGCAGCGCCCAGCCCTGGGTAGATACGCAGTATTTT.

In its sample, this clonotype was seen many times. CDR3 nucleotide sequence: TGTGCCAGCCGGGACAGAGGGGATCAGCCCCAGCATTTT. Protein product: CASRDRGDQPQHF. The rearrangement links TRBV6-2 or TRBV6-3 to TRBJ1-5, with 7 bases lining up with TRBD1. Germline V gene sequence: CDR1 MNHEY, CDR2 SVGEGT. This CDR3 region has 13 residues. V lost 8 bases and J lost 5; bases outside the gene matches: 6.

This clonotype was detected many times. This rearrangement joins TRBV15 to TRBJ2-3; tentatively, D is TRBD2 (5 bases). Germline V gene sequence: CDR1 LNHNV, CDR2 YYDKDF (reference sequence). The germline V and J ends were trimmed by 5 bases and 3 bases, with 15 bases remaining between them. The CDR3 is made up of 15 amino acids. CDR3 residues: CATSSWERRTDTQYF. The CDR3, as DNA: TGTGCCACCAGCTCATGGGAGCGGAGAACAGATACGCAGTATTTT.

There are a few counts of this clonotype. The V call is TRBV20-1, the J call TRBJ1-2, with D unresolved. CDR3 length: 13 amino acids. V was cut by 0 bases and J by 5 bases, with 10 bases left in between. Germline CDR1 is DFQATT and CDR2 is SNEGSKA (reference sequence). DNA of the CDR3: TGCAGTGCTAGAGATACGTCGGGATATGGCTACACCTTC. Translating it yields CSARDTSGYGYTF.

The chain has TRBV5-6 and TRBJ1-5, with 10 bases aligning to TRBD1. The CDR3 is made up of 17 amino acids. V shed 1 base, J shed 7 bases, and the junction held 11 bases outside the gene matches. CDR1 is SGHDT, CDR2 YYEEEE, per germline. The CDR3 coding sequence is TGTGCCAGCAGCTTGTTAGGCGGGACAGGGGAGCGGCAGCCCCAGCATTTT. Its protein product is CASSLLGGTGERQPQHF.

The chain carries TRBV10-3 and TRBJ1-5, with D uncertain. Germline CDR1 ENHRY, CDR2 SYGVKD. The CDR3 runs 13 residues. The germline V and J ends were trimmed by 6 bases and 6 bases, with 12 bases remaining between them. This chain's CDR3 is CAIRALDGQPQHF. In nucleotides, the CDR3 is TGTGCCATCAGGGCCTTGGACGGTCAGCCCCAGCATTTT.

This clonotype was found many times. The CDR3 DNA reads as TGTGCCAGCAGTTCCACGTGGGGGGATGAAAAACTGTTTTTT. It codes for CASSSTWGDEKLFF. The V and J genes are TRBV28 and TRBJ1-4, with D tentatively TRBD1 (5 bases). The CDR3 is 14 amino acids. V was clipped by 4 bases and J by 6 bases, with 12 bases between them. The germline CDR1 and CDR2 sequences are MDHEN and SYDVKM. Drawing the rest from reference TRBV28 and TRBJ1-4, the complete variable domain is DVKVTQSSRYLVKRTGEKVFLECVQDMDHENMFWYRQDPGLGLRLIYFSYDVKMKEKGDIPEGYSVSREKKERFSLILESASTNQTSMYLCASSSTWGDEKLFFGSGTQLSVL.

The chain employs TRBV6-6 and TRBJ2-7; 7 bases agree with TRBD2. The V and J ends lost 4 bases and 6 bases, in that order; junction bases with no gene match: 9. The CDR3 consists of 14 residues. The germline gives CDR1 MNHNY, CDR2 SVGAGI (reference sequence). CDR3: CASSLGGSLLEQYF. CDR3 bases: TGTGCCAGCAGTTTGGGCGGGAGTCTGCTCGAGCAGTACTTC.

This clonotype came up a few times. This rearrangement joins TRBV20-1 to TRBJ2-3; no definite D call. V lost 0 bases to trimming and J lost 4 bases, with 17 bases between them. Per germline, CDR1 DFQATT and CDR2 SNEGSKA (reference sequence). This CDR3 spans 16 amino acids. The chain's CDR3 is CSARDLGSASPDTQYF. CDR3 sequence (DNA): TGCAGTGCTAGAGATCTTGGTAGTGCTTCCCCAGATACGCAGTATTTT.

Turning to this clonotype: Since a much larger clone is just one base distant, this may be a read error. The chain joins TRBV24-1 to TRBJ2-2; D gene uncertain. Between the trimmed V and J ends, which lost 3 bases and 6 bases, there was a span of 7 bases. The CDR3 is 13 residues long. Germline V CDR1 and CDR2: KGHDR, SFDVKD. CDR3 sequence (DNA): TGTGCCACCAGTGATGGCAACGCCGGGGAGCTGTTTTTT. It is translated as CATSDGNAGELFF.

Comment on this clonotype: This clone may be a read error of a much larger clone one base away. The J gene is TRBJ1-1, the V gene TRBV7-3; no clear D. The CDR3 is 13 residues long. Germline V gene sequence: CDR1 SGHTA, CDR2 FQGTGA. For the CDR3, the DNA is TGTGCCAGCAGCTTAAGGATGGGTGCTGAAGCTTTGTTT. Translated: CASSLRMGAEALF.

At least ten counts were recorded for this clonotype. This chain links TRBV6-5 with TRBJ2-3, with 8 bases matching TRBD2. CDR1 and CDR2 (germline): MNHEY, SVGAGI. CDR3 size: 15 residues. V gave up 2 bases and J gave up 5 bases; unmatched junction bases: 6. The CDR3 DNA reads as TGTGCCAGCAGTTACCGGCTAGCGGGTGTAGATACGCAGTATTTT. Its protein product is CASSYRLAGVDTQYF.

The chain links TRBV3-1 to TRBJ2-7; 10 bases fit TRBD2. Germline V gives CDR1 LGHDT, CDR2 YNNKEL (reference sequence). CDR3 length: 15 residues. V lost 2 bases to trimming and J lost 2 bases; unmatched junction nucleotides: 3. CDR3: CASSQRTSGAYEQYF. The CDR3 DNA reads as TGTGCCAGCAGCCAAAGGACTAGCGGAGCCTACGAGCAGTACTTC.

The chain joins TRBV6-1 to TRBJ2-1; D is perhaps TRBD1 or TRBD2 (5 bases each). V was cut by 7 bases and J by 6 bases, with 13 bases left in between. CDR3 length equals 13 residues. CDR1 MNHNS and CDR2 SASEGT come from the germline V gene. CDR3 residues: CASTPGPGNEQFF. CDR3 DNA: TGTGCCAGCACACCGGGGCCGGGCAATGAGCAGTTCTTC.

This clonotype was seen repeatedly, ten times or more. The chain carries TRBV6-1 and TRBJ2-7; 10 nucleotides agree with TRBD1. V lost 6 bases and J lost 3; bases outside the gene matches: 5. This CDR3 has 14 amino acids. The germline CDR1 and CDR2 sequences are MNHNS and SASEGT. This chain's CDR3 is CASRAGTGVYEQYF. CDR3 DNA: TGTGCCAGCAGAGCCGGGACAGGGGTCTACGAGCAGTACTTC.

The V gene is TRBV4-2, the J gene TRBJ1-2; the D is unclear. Germline V gene lookup returns CDR1 LGHNA and CDR2 YNFKEQ. V lost 3 bases and J lost 7, with 12 bases in between. This CDR3 is 13 amino acids long. The CDR3 sequence: CASSQDIVGGYTF. CDR3 coding DNA: TGTGCCAGCAGCCAGGATATCGTGGGTGGCTACACCTTC.

The rearrangement links TRBV10-3 to TRBJ2-3, with TRBD1 matching over 10 bases. Germline-derived CDR1 and CDR2 are ENHRY and SYGVKD. The CDR3 sequence is 17 residues long. V trimming: 0 bases; J trimming: 1 base; junction bases outside the gene matches: 4. CDR3 region: CAISESKGTGGTDTQYF. CDR3 in DNA: TGTGCCATCAGTGAGTCGAAGGGGACAGGGGGCACAGATACGCAGTATTTT.

This clonotype has more than one count but fewer than ten. V and J are TRBV20-1 and TRBJ2-7; D is perhaps TRBD2 (5 bases). Germline CDR1 DFQATT, CDR2 SNEGSKA (reference sequence). This CDR3 region has 15 residues. Between the trimmed V and J ends, which lost 3 bases and 0 bases, there was a span of 15 bases. CDR3 nucleotides: TGCAGTGCTAGTTCCGGGGAGAGGAGCTCCTACGAGCAGTACTTC. Protein product: CSASSGERSSYEQYF.

This rearrangement joins TRBV7-9 to TRBJ1-5; D unclear. Germline CDR1 and CDR2: SEHNR and FQNEAQ (reference sequence). The CDR3 sequence is 12 residues long. V gave up 3 bases and J gave up 7 bases, with 7 bases separating them. The chain's CDR3 is CASSFIGQPQHF. The CDR3 DNA sequence: TGTGCCAGCAGCTTCATTGGGCAGCCCCAGCATTTT.